These 4 T cell receptor beta chains were sequenced from one sample in a study of T cell responses to AZD1222 COVID-19 vaccine. Profiling relied on immunoSEQ multiplex PCR, and the TCRdb table lists in-frame clones only, not all of them. Of about 130,000 clones listed, roughly 93% are singletons. Specimen: peripheral blood, collected on day 0 of AZD1222 vaccination. The receptors were sampled from an adult in good health.

CDR3 residues: CASSPTGSNQPQHF. CDR3 nucleotide sequence: TGTGCCAGCAGCCCGACAGGGAGCAATCAGCCCCAGCATTTT. This chain connects TRBV7-9 to TRBJ1-5; TRBD1 matches at 7 bases. The CDR3 has 14 amino acids. V gave up 5 bases and J gave up 1 base; unmatched junction bases: 2. Looked up from germline, CDR1 is SEHNR and CDR2 is FQNEAQ (reference sequence).

On this clone: Other DNA sequences in the sample encode the same CDR3. The chain combines TRBV27 with TRBJ2-7; D is tentatively TRBD1 or TRBD2 (6 bases each). The germline V gene has CDR1 MNHEY and CDR2 SMNVEV (reference sequence). This CDR3 comprises 14 residues. V was shortened by 0 bases and J by 3 bases, with 9 bases between the two germline ends. The CDR3: CASSLSKGGYEQYF. CDR3 bases: TGTGCCAGCAGTTTATCGAAGGGGGGCTACGAGCAGTACTTC.

The chain combines TRBV4-2 with TRBJ2-1, with D unclear. V dropped 0 bases and J dropped 3 bases, with 12 bases sitting between them. The CDR3 totals 16 residues. The V gene's germline CDR1 is LGHNA and CDR2 YNFKEQ. Here the CDR3 DNA reads TGTGCCAGCAGCCAAGATGGGGATACTGACTACAATGAGCAGTTCTTC. Amino acid sequence: CASSQDGDTDYNEQFF.

This clone has ten or more counts. This chain joins TRBV3-1 (or the pseudogene TRBV3-2) and TRBJ1-2; D ambiguous. Germline CDR1 and CDR2: LGHDT and YNNKEL (reference sequence). The V gene lost 4 bases and the J gene lost 2 bases, with 5 bases spanning the gap. The CDR3 extends over 12 amino acids. In nucleotides, the CDR3 is TGTGCCAGCAGCCGAGTCAACTATGGCTACACCTTC. Translating gives CASSRVNYGYTF.